A single sample is the source of the 5 T cell receptor beta chains below, sequenced in a study of identical twins. TCRdb re-analysed the 5' RACE reads in MiXCR, keeping a single row per CDR3 protein. The sample lists about 660,000 distinct CDR3 sequences, less than 10% occurring once. These sequences were also reported in another study, on yellow fever vaccine responses in identical twins.

Material for sequencing was PBMCs. Receptors were obtained from a woman aged 18-29 years in good health.

There are many counts of this clonotype. The V gene is TRBV29-1, the J gene TRBJ2-7, with D maybe TRBD2 (5 bases). The V gene's germline CDR1 is SQVTM and CDR2 ANQGSEA. The CDR3 totals 13 residues. Trimming removed 6 bases at V and 1 base at J, with 13 bases between. CDR3 DNA: TGCAGCGTCCAATCACTAGTTTCCTACGAGCAGTACTTC. Translated: CSVQSLVSYEQYF.

This clonotype came up a few times. The CDR3: CASSEAGTANSPLHF. CDR3 nucleotides: TGTGCCAGCAGTGAAGCCGGGACAGCAAATTCACCCCTCCACTTT. This chain joins TRBV6-1 and TRBJ1-6; TRBD1 aligns across 7 bases. V lost 0 bases, J lost 7 bases, and 3 bases stayed unmatched. CDR1 MNHNS and CDR2 SASEGT come from the germline V gene. The CDR3 loop spans 15 amino acids.

This clonotype was picked up a small number of times. V and J are TRBV6-2 or TRBV6-3 and TRBJ1-5, with D tentatively TRBD1 (5 bases). Trimming took 2 bases from V and 4 from J, leaving 6 bases between them. This CDR3 is built from 13 residues. Germline CDR1 reads MNHEY; CDR2 reads SVGEGT. The CDR3 DNA sequence: TGTGCCAGCAGTTACGGGGGAAATCAGCCCCAGCATTTT. Its protein is CASSYGGNQPQHF.

The chain employs TRBV15 and TRBJ2-2, with D maybe TRBD1 (7 bases). Between the trimmed V and J ends, which lost 1 base and 9 bases, there was a span of 12 bases. Germline values: CDR1 LNHNV, CDR2 YYDKDF (reference sequence). The CDR3 is 14 amino acids. In nucleotides, the CDR3 is TGTGCCACCAGCAGAGCAGGGGGGCGGAGGGAGCTGTTTTTT. This sequence encodes CATSRAGGRRELFF.

This chain's CDR3 is CASSDRGLRETQYF. The DNA for the CDR3 is TGCGCCAGCAGCGACAGGGGGCTAAGAGAGACCCAGTACTTC. The chain employs TRBV10-1 and TRBJ2-5, with 10 positions matching TRBD1. V was clipped by 6 bases and J by 4 bases; unmatched bases: 5. The CDR3 loop spans 14 amino acids. Germline CDR1 reads WNHNN; CDR2 reads SYGVQD (reference sequence).